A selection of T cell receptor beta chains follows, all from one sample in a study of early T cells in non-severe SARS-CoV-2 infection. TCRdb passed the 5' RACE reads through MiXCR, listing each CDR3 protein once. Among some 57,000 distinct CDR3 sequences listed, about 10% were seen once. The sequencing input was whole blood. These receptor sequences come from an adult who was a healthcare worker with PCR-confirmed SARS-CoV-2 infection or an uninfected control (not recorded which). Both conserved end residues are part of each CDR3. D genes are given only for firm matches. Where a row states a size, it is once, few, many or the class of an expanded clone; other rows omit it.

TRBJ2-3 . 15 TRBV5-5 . TGTGCCAGCAGCTTGGTGGGAAAAAGCACAGATACGCAGTATTTT CASSLVGKSTDTQYF
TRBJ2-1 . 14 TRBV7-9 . TGTGCCAGCCCGACCTCACCCGGGGTGGATGAGCAGTTCTTC CASPTSPGVDEQFF
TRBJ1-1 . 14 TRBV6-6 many TGTGCCAGCAGTTTCGACAGAGAGAACACTGAAGCTTTCTTT CASSFDRENTEAFF
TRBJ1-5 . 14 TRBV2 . TGTGCCAGCAGCCTTTGGGGTAGCAATCAGCCCCAGCATTTT CASSLWGSNQPQHF
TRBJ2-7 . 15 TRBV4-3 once TGCGCCAGCAGCCAAGAATTCCAGGTGAACTACGAGCAGTACTTC CASSQEFQVNYEQYF
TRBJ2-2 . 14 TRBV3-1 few TGTGCCAGCAGCCCCAGCCAGAACACCGGGGAGCTGTTTTTT CASSPSQNTGELFF
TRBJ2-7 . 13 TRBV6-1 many TGTGCCAGCAATTCTGTCAGGACCTACGAGCAGTACTTC CASNSVRTYEQYF
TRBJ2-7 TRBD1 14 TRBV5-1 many TGCGCCAGCAGCTTGACAGGGGGCCCCTACGAGCAGTACTTC CASSLTGGPYEQYF
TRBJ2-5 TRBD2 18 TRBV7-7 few TGTGCCAGCAGCTCCGGGACTAGCGGGGGGGCGTTTCCTGAGACCCAGTACTTC CASSSGTSGGAFPETQYF
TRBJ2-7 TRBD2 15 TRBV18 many TGTGCCAGCTCACCTACGGGGGGGGTACTAGACGAGCAGTACTTC CASSPTGGVLDEQYF
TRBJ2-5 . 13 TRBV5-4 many TGTGCCAGCAGCTTCCACGAGCTCGGGACCCAGTACTTC CASSFHELGTQYF
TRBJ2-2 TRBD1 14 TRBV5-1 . TGCGCCAGCAGCGGGGACAGAGGGACCGGGGAGCTGTTTTTT CASSGDRGTGELFF
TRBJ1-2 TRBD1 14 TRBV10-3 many TGTGCCATCAGGGGGACAGGGGGCCTTGGTGGCTACACCTTC CAIRGTGGLGGYTF
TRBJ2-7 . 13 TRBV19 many TGTGCCAGTACAGGGAAAAATTCCTACGAGCAGTACTTC CASTGKNSYEQYF
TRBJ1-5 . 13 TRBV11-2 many TGTGCCAGCAGCTTAGAACGGAATCAGCCCCAGCATTTT CASSLERNQPQHF
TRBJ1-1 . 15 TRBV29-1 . TGCAGCGTTTCAGCTGGGTGGGGGATGAACACTGAAGCTTTCTTT CSVSAGWGMNTEAFF
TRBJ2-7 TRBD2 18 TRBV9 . TGTGCCAGCAGCGTAGGCCTATCGGGAGGGCCATTAGGTTACGAGCGGTACTTC CASSVGLSGGPLGYERYF
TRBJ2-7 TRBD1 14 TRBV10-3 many TGTGCCATCAACCCGGGACAGGGGGCCTACGAGCAGTACTTC CAINPGQGAYEQYF